The clone carrying this T cell receptor beta chain was seen at least ten times. The data were taken from a study of T cells in Graves' hyperthyroidism and ophthalmopathy. Amplification of TCR beta CDR3 regions used RNA as the template. TCR CDR3 regions were first amplified by RT-PCR with HTBI primers. Each CDR3 protein gets one entry after TCRdb re-called the multiplex PCR reads with MiXCR. Counted here are a few hundred thousand distinct CDR3 sequences, around 16% occurring once; the ten biggest clones make up under 3.5%. The CDR3 covers 15 residues. The trim removed 3 bases at V and 2 bases at J, leaving 4 bases unmatched. Germline CDR1 and CDR2: SGHAT and FQNNGV.

Sequencing was done on a sample of blood. The gene calls are TRBV11-2 and TRBJ2-3; TRBD2 aligns across 8 bases. This clonotype was sampled from a woman between 40 and 50 years old with Graves' ophthalmopathy. CDR3 in DNA: TGTGCCAGCAGCTTCGGGGGGGGGCACACAGATACGCAGTATTTT. It translates to CASSFGGGHTDTQYF.